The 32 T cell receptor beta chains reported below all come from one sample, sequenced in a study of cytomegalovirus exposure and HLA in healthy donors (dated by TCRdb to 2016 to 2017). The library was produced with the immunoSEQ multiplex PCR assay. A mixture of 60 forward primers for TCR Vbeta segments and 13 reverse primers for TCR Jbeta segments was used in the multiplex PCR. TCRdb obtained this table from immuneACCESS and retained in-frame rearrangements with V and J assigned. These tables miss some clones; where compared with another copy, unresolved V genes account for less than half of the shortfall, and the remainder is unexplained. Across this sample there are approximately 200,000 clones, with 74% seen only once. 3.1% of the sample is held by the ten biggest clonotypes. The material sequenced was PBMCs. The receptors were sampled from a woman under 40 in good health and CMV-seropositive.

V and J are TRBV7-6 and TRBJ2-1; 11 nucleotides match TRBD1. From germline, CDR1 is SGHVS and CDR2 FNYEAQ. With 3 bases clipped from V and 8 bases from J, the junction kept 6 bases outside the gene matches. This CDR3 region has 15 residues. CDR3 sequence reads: CASSFGQGAIYEQFF. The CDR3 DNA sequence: TGTGCCAGCAGCTTCGGACAGGGGGCTATATATGAGCAGTTCTTC.

The CDR3 DNA sequence: TGCGCCAGCAGCCAAGTTGGCGGGGGGGACTACGAGCAGTACTTC. Protein: CASSQVGGGDYEQYF. The rearrangement links TRBV4-1 to TRBJ2-5; the match to TRBD2 covers 9 bases. The end of the DNA fits TRBJ2-7 better, so the J call may be wrong. Germline CDR1 and CDR2: MGHRA and YSYEKL. This CDR3 region has 15 residues.

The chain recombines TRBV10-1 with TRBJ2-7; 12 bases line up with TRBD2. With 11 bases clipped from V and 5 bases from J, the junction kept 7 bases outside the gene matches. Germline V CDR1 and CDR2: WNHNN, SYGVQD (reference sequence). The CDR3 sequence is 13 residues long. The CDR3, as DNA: TGCGCCGCAGGACTAGCGGGATCCGACGAGCAGTACTTC. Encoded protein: CAAGLAGSDEQYF.

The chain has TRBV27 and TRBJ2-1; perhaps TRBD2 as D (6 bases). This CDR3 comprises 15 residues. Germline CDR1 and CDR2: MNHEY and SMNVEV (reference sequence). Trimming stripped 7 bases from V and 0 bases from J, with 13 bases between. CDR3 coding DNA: TGTGCCAGCACCCGCGGGATGAGCTCCTACAATGAGCAGTTCTTC. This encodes CASTRGMSSYNEQFF.

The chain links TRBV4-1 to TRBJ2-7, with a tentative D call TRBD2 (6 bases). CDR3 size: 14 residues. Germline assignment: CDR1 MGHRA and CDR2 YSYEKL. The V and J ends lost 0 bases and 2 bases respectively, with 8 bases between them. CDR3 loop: CASSQETGAYEQYF. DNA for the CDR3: TGCGCCAGCAGCCAAGAGACGGGGGCCTACGAGCAGTACTTC.

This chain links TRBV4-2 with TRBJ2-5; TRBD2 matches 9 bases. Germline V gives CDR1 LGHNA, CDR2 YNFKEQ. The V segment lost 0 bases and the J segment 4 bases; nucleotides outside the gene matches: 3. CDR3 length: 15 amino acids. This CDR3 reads CASSQDAGGGETQYF. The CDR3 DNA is TGTGCCAGCAGCCAAGATGCGGGGGGGGGAGAGACCCAGTACTTC.

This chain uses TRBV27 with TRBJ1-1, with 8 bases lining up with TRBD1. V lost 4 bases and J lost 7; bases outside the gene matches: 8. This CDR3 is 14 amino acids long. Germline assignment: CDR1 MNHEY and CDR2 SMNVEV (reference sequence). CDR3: CASSWDRTRGEAFF. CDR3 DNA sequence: TGTGCCAGCAGTTGGGACAGGACAAGGGGTGAAGCTTTCTTT.

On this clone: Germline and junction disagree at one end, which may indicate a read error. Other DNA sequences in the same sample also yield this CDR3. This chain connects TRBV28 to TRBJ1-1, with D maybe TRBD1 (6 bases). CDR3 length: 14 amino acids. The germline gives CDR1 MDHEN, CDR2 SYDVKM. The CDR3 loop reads CASSFVGGRPEAFF. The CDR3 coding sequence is TGTGCCAGCAGTTTTGTAGGGGGAAGGCCTGAGGCTTTCTTT.

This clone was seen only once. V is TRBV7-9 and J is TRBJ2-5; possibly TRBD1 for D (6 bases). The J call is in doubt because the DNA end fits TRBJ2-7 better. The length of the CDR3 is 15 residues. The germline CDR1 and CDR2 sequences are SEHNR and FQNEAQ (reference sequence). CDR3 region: CASSLGQGTSYEQYF. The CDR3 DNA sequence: TGTGCCAGCAGCTTAGGCCAGGGGACCTCCTACGAGCAGTACTTC.

CDR3 sequence: CASSLVGGANTEAFF. DNA of the CDR3: TGTGCCAGCAGCTTAGTGGGTGGAGCGAACACTGAAGCTTTCTTT. This chain links TRBV7-9 with TRBJ1-1; D ambiguous. The CDR3 has 15 residues. CDR1 is SEHNR and CDR2 is FQNEAQ in the germline V gene (reference sequence). Trimming stripped 1 base from V and 1 base from J, with 10 bases between.

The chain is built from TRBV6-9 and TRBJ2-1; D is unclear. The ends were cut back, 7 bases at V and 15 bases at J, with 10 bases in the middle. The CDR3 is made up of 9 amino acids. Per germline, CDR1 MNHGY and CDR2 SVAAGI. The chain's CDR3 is CASINNRFF. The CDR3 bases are TGTGCCAGCATCAATAATAGGTTCTTC.

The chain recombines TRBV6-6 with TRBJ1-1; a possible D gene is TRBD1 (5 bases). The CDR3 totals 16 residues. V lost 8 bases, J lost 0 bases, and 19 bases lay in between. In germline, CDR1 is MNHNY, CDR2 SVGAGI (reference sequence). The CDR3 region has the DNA TGTGCCAGCGGCGACGACAGTCGACACATGAACACTGAAGCTTTCTTT. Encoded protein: CASGDDSRHMNTEAFF.

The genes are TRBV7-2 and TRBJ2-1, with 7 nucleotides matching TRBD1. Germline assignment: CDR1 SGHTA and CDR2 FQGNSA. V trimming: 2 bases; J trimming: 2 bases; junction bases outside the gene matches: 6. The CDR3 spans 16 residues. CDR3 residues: CASSLRDSLPYNEQFF. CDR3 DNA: TGTGCCAGCAGCTTAAGGGACAGTCTCCCCTACAATGAGCAGTTCTTC.

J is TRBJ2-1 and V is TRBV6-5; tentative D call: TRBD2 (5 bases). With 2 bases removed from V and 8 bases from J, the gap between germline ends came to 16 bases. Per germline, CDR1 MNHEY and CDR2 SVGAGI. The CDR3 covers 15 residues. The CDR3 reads CASSYGGRFGDEQFF. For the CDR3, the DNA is TGTGCCAGCAGTTACGGCGGTAGATTCGGGGATGAGCAGTTCTTC.

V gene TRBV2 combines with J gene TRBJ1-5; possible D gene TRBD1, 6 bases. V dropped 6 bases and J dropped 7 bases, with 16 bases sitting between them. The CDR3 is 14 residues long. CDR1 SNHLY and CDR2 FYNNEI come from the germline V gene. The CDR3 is CASRPTGPRQPQHF. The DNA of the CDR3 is TGTGCCAGCAGACCCACAGGGCCGCGGCAGCCCCAGCATTTT. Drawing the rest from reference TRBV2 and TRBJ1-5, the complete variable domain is EPEVTQTPSHQVTQMGQEVILRCVPISNHLYFYWYRQILGQKVEFLVSFYNNEISEKSEIFDDQFSVERPDGSNFTLKIRSTKLEDSAMYFCASRPTGPRQPQHFGDGTRLSIL.

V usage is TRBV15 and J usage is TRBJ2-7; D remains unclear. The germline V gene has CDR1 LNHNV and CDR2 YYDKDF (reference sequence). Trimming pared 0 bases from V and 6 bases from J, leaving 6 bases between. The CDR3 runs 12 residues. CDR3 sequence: CATSRDQFEQYF. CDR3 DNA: TGTGCCACCAGCAGAGATCAGTTCGAGCAGTACTTC.

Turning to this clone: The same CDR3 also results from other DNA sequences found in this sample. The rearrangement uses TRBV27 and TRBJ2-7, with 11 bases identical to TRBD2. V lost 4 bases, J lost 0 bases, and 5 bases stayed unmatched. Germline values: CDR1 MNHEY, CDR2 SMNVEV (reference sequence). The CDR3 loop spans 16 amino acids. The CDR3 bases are TGTGCCAGCAGTTCCCGGACTAGCGGGCGCTCCTACGAGCAGTACTTC. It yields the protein CASSSRTSGRSYEQYF.

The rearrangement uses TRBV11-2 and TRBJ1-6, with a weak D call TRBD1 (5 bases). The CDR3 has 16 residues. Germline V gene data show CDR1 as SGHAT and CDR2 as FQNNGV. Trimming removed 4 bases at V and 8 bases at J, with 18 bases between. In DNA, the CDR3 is TGTGCCAGCAGCTCCCCCGCGGGGGGAAGGGATTCACCCCTCCACTTT. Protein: CASSSPAGGRDSPLHF.

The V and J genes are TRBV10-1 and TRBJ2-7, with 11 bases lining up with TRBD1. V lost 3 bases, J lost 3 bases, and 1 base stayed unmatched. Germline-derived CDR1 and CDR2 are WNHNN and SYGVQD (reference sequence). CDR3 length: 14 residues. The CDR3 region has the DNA TGCGCCAGCAGTGATGGGACAGGGGGCTACGAGCAGTACTTC. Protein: CASSDGTGGYEQYF.

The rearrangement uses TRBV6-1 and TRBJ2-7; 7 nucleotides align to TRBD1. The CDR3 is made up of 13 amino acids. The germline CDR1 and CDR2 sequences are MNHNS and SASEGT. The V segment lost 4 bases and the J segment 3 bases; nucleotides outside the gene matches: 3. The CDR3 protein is CASSVRDSYEQYF. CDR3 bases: TGTGCCAGCAGTGTCCGGGACAGCTACGAGCAGTACTTC.

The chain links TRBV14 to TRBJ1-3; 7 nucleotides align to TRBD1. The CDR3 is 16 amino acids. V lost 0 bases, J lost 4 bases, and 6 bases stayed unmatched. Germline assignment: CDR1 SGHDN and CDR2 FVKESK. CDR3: CASSQEGGMVGNTIYF. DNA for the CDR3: TGTGCCAGCAGCCAAGAAGGGGGCATGGTCGGAAACACCATATATTTT.

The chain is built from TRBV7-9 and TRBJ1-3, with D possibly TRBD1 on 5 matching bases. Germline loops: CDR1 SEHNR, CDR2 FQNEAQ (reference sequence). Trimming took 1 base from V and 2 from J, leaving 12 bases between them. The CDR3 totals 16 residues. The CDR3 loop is CASSLGQGSTGNTIYF. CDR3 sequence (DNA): TGTGCCAGCAGCTTAGGCCAGGGCTCTACTGGAAACACCATATATTTT.

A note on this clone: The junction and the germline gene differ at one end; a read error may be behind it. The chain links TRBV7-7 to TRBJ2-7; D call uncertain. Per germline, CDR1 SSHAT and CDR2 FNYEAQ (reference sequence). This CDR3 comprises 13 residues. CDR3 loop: CASSLSYRDEQYF. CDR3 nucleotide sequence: TGTGCTAGCAGCTTATCTTACCGGGACGAGCAGTACTTC.

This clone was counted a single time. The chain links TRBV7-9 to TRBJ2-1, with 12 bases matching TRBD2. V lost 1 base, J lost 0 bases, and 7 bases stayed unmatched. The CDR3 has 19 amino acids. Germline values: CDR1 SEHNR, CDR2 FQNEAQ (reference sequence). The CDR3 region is CASSLGRLAGVSSYNEQFF. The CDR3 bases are TGTGCCAGCAGCTTAGGGAGACTAGCGGGAGTCAGCTCCTACAATGAGCAGTTCTTC.

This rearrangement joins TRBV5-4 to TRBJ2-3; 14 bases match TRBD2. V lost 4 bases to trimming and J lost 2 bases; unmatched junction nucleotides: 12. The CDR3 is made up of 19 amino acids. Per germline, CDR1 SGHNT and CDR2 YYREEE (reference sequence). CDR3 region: CASSPGLAGVFTFTDTQYF. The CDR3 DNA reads TGTGCCAGCAGCCCGGGACTAGCGGGAGTCTTTACCTTCACAGATACGCAGTATTTT.

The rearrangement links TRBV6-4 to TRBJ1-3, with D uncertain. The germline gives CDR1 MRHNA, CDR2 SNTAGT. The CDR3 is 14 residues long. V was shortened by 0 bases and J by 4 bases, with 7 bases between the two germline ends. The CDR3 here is CASSDSAVGNTIYF. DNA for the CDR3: TGTGCCAGCAGTGACTCGGCAGTAGGAAACACCATATATTTT.

The chain's CDR3 is CASRQGRTEAFF. The CDR3, as DNA: TGCGCCAGCCGGCAGGGCCGGACTGAAGCTTTCTTT. This sequence joins TRBV10-1 and TRBJ1-1, with D possibly TRBD1 on 5 matching bases. Trimming shortened V by 8 bases and J by 5 bases, and 12 bases separated the two germline ends. CDR1 and CDR2 (germline): WNHNN, SYGVQD (reference sequence). The CDR3 is 12 amino acids.

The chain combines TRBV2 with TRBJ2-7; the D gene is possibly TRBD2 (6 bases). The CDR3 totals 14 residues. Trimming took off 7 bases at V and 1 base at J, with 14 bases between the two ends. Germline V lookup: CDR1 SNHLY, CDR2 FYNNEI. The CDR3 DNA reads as TGTGCCAGCACTCCCGGGACTGGATCCTACGAGCAGTACTTC. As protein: CASTPGTGSYEQYF.

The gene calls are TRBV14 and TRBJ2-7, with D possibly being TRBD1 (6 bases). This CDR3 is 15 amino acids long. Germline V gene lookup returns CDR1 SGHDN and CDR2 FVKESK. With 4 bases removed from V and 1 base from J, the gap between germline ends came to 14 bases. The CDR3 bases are TGTGCCAGCAGCCCCCGATTTGGACAGTCCTACGAGCAGTACTTC. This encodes CASSPRFGQSYEQYF.

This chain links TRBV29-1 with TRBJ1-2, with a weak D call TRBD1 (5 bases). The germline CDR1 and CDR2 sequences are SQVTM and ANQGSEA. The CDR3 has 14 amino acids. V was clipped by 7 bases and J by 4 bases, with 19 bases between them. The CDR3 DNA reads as TGCAGCGCCCCGGGGGGGACCCCCCCCTATGGCTACACCTTC. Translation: CSAPGGTPPYGYTF.

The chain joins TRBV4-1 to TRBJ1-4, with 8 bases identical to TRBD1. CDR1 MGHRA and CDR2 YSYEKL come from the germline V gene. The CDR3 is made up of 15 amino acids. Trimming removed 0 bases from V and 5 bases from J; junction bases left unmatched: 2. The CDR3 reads CASSQDRQGNEKLFF. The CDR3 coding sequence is TGCGCCAGCAGCCAAGATCGACAGGGGAATGAAAAACTGTTTTTT.

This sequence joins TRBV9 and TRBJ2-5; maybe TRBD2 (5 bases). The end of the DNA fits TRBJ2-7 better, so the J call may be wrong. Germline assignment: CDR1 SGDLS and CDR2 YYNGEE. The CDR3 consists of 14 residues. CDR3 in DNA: TGTGCCAGCAGCGTAGGCGGACTGATCTACGAGCAGTACTTC. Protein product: CASSVGGLIYEQYF.